The sample holds many counts of the clone carrying this T cell receptor beta chain. Antigen unknown. The data stem from a study of T cells in Graves' hyperthyroidism and ophthalmopathy. Orbital computed tomography, thyroid ultrasound, serum thyroxine and TRAb, and clinical symptoms together informed the diagnoses. Each 10 ml fresh peripheral blood draw supplied the PBMCs. Researchers took RNA transcripts and amplified the TCR beta CDR3 regions from them. HTBI primers drove first-round RT-PCR of the TCR CDR3. One entry per CDR3 protein results from TCRdb running MiXCR on the multiplex PCR reads. The sample yields about 700,000 distinct CDR3 sequences, 11% to 15% seen once. The CDR3 is made up of 15 amino acids. Germline values: CDR1 ENHRY, CDR2 SYGVKD. V lost 0 bases and J 0 bases, leaving 6 bases between the germline ends. General study points: Peripheral blood also featured most of the thyroid clonotypes expanded above 0.001. Prediction of ophthalmopathy progression came a median roughly 6.6 months pre-onset.

The receptor was isolated from a woman aged 18 to 35 with Graves' hyperthyroidism. The sample comprised blood. The chain recombines TRBV10-3 with TRBJ2-1; no definite D call. CDR3 sequence reads: CAISESRASYNEQFF. In DNA, the CDR3 is TGTGCCATCAGTGAGTCCCGGGCCTCCTACAATGAGCAGTTCTTC.